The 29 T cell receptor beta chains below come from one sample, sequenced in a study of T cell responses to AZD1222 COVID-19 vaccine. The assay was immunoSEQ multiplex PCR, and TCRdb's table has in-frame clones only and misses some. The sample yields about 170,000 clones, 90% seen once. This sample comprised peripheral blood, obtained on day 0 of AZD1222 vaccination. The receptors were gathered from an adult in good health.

The CDR3 sequence is CASSQPPGQGAGEQYF. The DNA of the CDR3 is TGCGCCAGCAGCCAACCTCCGGGACAGGGGGCGGGAGAGCAGTACTTC. J is TRBJ2-7 and V is TRBV4-1, with 12 bases lining up with TRBD1. Germline CDR1 is MGHRA and CDR2 is YSYEKL. Germline trimming cut 2 bases from V and 7 bases from J; bases unmatched to any gene: 9. CDR3 length equals 16 residues.

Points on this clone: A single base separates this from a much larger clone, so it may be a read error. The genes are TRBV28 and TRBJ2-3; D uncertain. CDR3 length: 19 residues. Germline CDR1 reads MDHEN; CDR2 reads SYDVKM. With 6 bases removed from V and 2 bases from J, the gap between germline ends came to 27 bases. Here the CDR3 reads CASSLMVGSEFMSTDTQYF. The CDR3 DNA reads TGTGCCAGCAGCCTAATGGTGGGCTCCGAGTTTATGTCCACAGATACGCAGTATTTT.

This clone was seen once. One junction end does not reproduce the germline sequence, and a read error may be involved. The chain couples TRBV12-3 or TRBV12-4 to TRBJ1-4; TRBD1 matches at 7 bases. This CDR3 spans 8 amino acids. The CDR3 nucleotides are TGTAACGCCGGGACAGAGGATTTT. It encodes CNAGTEDF.

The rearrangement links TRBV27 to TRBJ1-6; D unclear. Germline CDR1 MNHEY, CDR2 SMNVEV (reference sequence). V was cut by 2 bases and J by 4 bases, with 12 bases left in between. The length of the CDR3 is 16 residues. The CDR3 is CASSLEGPLYNSPLHF. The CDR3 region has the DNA TGTGCCAGCAGTTTAGAGGGTCCTCTGTATAATTCACCCCTCCACTTT.

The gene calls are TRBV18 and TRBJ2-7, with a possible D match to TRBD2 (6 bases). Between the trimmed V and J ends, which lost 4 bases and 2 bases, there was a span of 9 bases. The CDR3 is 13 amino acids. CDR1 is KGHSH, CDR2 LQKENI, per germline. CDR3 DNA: TGTGCCAGCTCACTCGGACTAACCTACGAGCAGTACTTC. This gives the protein CASSLGLTYEQYF.

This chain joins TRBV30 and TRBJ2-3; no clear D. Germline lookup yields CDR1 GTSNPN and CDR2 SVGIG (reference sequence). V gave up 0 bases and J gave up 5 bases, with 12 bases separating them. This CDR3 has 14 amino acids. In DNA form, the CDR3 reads TGTGCCTGGAGTGTACGTTCGTTTGGAGATACGCAGTATTTT. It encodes CAWSVRSFGDTQYF.

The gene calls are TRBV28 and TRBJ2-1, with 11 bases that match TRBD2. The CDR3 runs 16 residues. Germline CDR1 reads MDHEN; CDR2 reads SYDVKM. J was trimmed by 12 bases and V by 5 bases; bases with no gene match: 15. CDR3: CASSGTSGGGVRGQFF. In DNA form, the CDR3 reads TGTGCCAGCAGTGGAACTAGCGGGGGTGGGGTGCGGGGGCAGTTCTTC.

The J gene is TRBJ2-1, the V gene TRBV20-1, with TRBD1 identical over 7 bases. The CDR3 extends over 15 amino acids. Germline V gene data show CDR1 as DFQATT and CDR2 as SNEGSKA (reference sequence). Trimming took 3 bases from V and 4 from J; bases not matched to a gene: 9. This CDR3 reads CSASTRDRAYNEQFF. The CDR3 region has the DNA TGCAGTGCTAGTACCCGGGACAGAGCGTACAATGAGCAGTTCTTC.

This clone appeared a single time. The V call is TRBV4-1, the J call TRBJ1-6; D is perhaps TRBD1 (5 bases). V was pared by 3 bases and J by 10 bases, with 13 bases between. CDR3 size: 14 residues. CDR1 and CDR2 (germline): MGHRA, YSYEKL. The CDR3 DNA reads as TGCGCCAGCAGCCAGGGACTGGCGGTATCACCCCTCCACTTT. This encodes CASSQGLAVSPLHF.

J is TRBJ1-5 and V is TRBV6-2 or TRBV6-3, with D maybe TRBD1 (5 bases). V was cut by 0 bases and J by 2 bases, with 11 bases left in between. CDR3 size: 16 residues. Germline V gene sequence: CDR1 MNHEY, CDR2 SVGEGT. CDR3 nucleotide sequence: TGTGCCAGCAGTTACTCGCAGGGAGGCGGCAATCAGCCCCAGCATTTT. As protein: CASSYSQGGGNQPQHF.

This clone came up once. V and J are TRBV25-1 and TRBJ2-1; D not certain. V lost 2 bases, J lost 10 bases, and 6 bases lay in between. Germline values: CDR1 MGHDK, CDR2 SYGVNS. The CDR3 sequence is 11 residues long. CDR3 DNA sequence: TGTGCCAGCAGTGAACAAGAAGAGCAGTTCTTC. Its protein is CASSEQEEQFF.

CDR3 amino acids: CASSRTVNNEQFF. The CDR3 DNA reads TGTGCCAGCAGTAGGACCGTGAACAATGAGCAGTTCTTC. The chain carries TRBV28 and TRBJ2-1; no firm D call. V gave up 5 bases and J gave up 5 bases, with 10 bases separating them. CDR1 and CDR2 (germline): MDHEN, SYDVKM. This CDR3 has 13 amino acids.

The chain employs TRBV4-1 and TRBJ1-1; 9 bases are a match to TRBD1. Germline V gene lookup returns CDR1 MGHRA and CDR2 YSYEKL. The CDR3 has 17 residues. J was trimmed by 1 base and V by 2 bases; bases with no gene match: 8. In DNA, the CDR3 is TGCGCCAGCAGCCAAACCGGGACAGGGAGGAGGAACACTGAAGCTTTCTTT. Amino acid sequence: CASSQTGTGRRNTEAFF.

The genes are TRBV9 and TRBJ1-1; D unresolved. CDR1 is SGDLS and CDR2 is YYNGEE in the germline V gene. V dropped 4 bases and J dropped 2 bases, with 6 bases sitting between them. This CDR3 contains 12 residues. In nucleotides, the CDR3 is TGTGCCAGCAGCTCAACTAACACTGAAGCTTTCTTT. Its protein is CASSSTNTEAFF.

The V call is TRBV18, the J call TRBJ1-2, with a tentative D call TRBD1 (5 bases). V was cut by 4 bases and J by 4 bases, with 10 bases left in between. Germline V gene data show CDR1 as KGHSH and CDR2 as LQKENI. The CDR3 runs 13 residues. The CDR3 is CASSRRDLYGYTF. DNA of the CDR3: TGTGCCAGCTCACGCAGGGATCTCTATGGCTACACCTTC.

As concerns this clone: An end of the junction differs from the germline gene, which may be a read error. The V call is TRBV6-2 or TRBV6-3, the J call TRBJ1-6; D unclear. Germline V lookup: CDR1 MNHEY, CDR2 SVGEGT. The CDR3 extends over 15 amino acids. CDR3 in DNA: TGTGCCAGCACTTACCAACCAGACGTGTCGTCACCCCTCCACTTT. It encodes CASTYQPDVSSPLHF.

The CDR3 DNA sequence: TGCGCCAGCAGCGCAGGCTCGGGGCCCCAGCATTTT. Protein sequence: CASSAGSGPQHF. The rearrangement uses TRBV5-1 and TRBJ1-5; D unclear. Germline CDR1 and CDR2: SGHRS and YFSETQ. The CDR3 length is 12 residues. V lost 4 bases and J lost 9, with 11 bases in between.

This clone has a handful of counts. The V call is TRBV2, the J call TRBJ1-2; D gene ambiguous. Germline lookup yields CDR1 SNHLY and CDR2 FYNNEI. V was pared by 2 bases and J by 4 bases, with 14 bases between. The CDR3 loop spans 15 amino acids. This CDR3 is CASSESSVPSYGYTF. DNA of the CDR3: TGTGCCAGCAGTGAAAGTTCAGTTCCTTCCTATGGCTACACCTTC.

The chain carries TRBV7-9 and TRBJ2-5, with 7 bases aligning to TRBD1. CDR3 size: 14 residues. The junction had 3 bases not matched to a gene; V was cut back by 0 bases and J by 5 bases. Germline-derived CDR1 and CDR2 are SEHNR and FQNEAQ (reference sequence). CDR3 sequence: CASSLAPQGETQYF. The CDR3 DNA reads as TGTGCCAGCAGCTTAGCGCCACAGGGGGAGACCCAGTACTTC.

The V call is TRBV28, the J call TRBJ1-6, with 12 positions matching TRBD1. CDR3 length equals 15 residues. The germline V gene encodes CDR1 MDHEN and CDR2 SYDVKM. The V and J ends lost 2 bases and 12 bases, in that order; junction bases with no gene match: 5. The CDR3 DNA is TGTGCCAGCAGTTTACAAGGGACAGGGGGCTTACCCCTCCACTTT. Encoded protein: CASSLQGTGGLPLHF. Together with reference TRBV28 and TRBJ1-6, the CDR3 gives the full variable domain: DVKVTQSSRYLVKRTGEKVFLECVQDMDHENMFWYRQDPGLGLRLIYFSYDVKMKEKGDIPEGYSVSREKKERFSLILESASTNQTSMYLCASSLQGTGGLPLHFGNGTRLTVT.

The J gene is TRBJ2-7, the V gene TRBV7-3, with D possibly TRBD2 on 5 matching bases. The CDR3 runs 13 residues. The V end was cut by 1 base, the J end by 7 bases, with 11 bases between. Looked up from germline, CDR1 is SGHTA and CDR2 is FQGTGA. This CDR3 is CASSLKRGREQYF. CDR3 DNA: TGTGCCAGCAGCTTAAAACGGGGAAGGGAGCAGTACTTC.

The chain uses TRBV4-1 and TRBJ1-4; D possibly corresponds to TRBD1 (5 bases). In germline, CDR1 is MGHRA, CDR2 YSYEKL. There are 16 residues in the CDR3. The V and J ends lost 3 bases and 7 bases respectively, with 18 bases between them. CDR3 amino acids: CASSQPTRGRGEKLFF. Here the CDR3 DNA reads TGCGCCAGCAGCCAGCCTACAAGGGGACGTGGTGAAAAACTGTTTTTT.

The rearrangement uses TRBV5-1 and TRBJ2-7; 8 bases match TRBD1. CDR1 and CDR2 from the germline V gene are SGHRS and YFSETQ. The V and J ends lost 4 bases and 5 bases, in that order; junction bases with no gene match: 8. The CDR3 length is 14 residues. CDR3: CASSDRGLENEQYF. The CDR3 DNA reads TGCGCCAGCAGCGACAGGGGTTTGGAGAACGAGCAGTACTTC.

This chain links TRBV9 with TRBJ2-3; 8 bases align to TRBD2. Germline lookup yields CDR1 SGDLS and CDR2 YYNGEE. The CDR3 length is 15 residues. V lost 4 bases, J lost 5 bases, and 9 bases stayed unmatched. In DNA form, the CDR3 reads TGTGCCAGCAGCATCTACGGGGGGGCCGGAGATACGCAGTATTTT. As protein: CASSIYGGAGDTQYF.

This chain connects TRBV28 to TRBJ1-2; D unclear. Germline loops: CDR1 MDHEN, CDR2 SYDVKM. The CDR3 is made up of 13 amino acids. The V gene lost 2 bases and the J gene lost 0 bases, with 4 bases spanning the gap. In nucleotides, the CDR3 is TGTGCCAGCAGTTTAGTGGCTAACTATGGCTACACCTTC. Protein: CASSLVANYGYTF.

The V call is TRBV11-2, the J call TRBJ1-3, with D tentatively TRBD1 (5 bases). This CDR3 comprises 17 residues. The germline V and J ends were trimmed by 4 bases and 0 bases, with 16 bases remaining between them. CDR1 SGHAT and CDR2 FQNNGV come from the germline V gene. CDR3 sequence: CASSYTPGTFSGNTIYF. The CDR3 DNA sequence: TGTGCCAGCAGCTACACCCCCGGGACTTTCTCTGGAAACACCATATATTTT.

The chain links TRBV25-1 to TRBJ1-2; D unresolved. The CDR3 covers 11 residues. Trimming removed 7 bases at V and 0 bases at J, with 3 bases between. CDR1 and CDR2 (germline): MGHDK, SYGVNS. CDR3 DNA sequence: TGTGCCAGCAATACTAACTATGGCTACACCTTC. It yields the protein CASNTNYGYTF.

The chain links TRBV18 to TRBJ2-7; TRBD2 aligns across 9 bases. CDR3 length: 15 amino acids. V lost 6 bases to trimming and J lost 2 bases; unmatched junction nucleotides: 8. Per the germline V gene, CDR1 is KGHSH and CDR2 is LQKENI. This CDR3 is CASSPPSGATYEQYF. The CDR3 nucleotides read TGTGCCAGCTCGCCCCCTAGCGGGGCTACCTACGAGCAGTACTTC.

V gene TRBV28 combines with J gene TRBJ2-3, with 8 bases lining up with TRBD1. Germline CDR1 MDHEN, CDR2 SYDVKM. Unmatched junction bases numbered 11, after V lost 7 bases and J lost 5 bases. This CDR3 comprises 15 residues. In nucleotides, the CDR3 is TGTGCCAGCAACTTACATTCAGGGGGCAAAGATACGCAGTATTTT. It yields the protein CASNLHSGGKDTQYF.